This T cell receptor (beta chain) is from a study of CD8+CD57+ T cells in acquired aplastic anemia. Across the study: Quantities of DNA derived from sorted CD4+ and CD8+ cells averaged 3.2 ug. Study outcomes and limitations: Patients and controls were found to share fewer than 35 CD8+ CDR3 sequences.

This clonotype was counted a few times. Antigen unknown. The junction departs from the called germline gene at one end, perhaps through a read error. Genomic DNA, serving as template, underwent TCR beta VDJ and CDR3 profiling. Each CDR3 protein gets one entry after TCRdb re-called the reads with MiXCR. The sample holds 250,000 to 350,000 distinct CDR3 sequences, roughly three fifths seen once. From germline, CDR1 is MNHNY and CDR2 SVGAGI (reference sequence). The CDR3 is 15 residues long. The rearrangement joins TRBV6-6 to TRBJ2-7; D possibly corresponds to TRBD1 (6 bases). This sequence was found in a human donor with severe aplastic anemia or a healthy control (not recorded which). The sequenced sample consisted of sorted CD4+, CD8+, or CD8+CD57+ T cells (not recorded which) from PBMCs. The CDR3 reads CATSDFKDSSYEQYF. The DNA for the CDR3 is TGTGCCACCAGTGATTTTAAGGACAGCTCCTACGAGCAGTACTTC.